The rows below give T cell receptor beta chains drawn from one sample of a study of T cells in Graves' hyperthyroidism and ophthalmopathy. Each CDR3 protein is one row after TCRdb ran MiXCR on the multiplex PCR reads. The sample gives hundreds of thousands of distinct CDR3 sequences, 13% of which show up once; about 9.1% is in the top ten. Material: blood. Every receptor here comes from a woman aged 18-29 years with Graves' hyperthyroidism. The CDR3 runs from the conserved cysteine through the conserved F or W. Each record gives: V gene, clone size, J gene, D gene, CDR3 DNA, CDR3 protein. The D gene is left open where the match is weak. Not every row has a clone size; where given, it reads once, few, many or a size class.

>TRBV7-9|once|TRBJ1-4|.
TGTGCCAGCAGCTTAGCACAAGCAACTAATGAAAAACTGTTTTTT
CASSLAQATNEKLFF
>TRBV5-6|.|TRBJ1-3|.
TGTGCCAGCAGCTCCGTACGACGCCTCGCCTCTGGAAACACCATATATTTT
CASSSVRRLASGNTIYF
>TRBV5-1|many|TRBJ1-1|.
TGCGCCAGCAGCATGGGGGAGACTGAAGCTTTCTTT
CASSMGETEAFF
>TRBV11-3|.|TRBJ1-1|.
TGTGCCAGCAGTTTATACGGTGAAGAAAACACTGAAGCTTTCTTT
CASSLYGEENTEAFF
>TRBV10-1|many|TRBJ1-5|TRBD1
TGCGCCAGCAGGTGGACAGGGACGCCCCAGCATTTT
CASRWTGTPQHF
>TRBV7-9|.|TRBJ2-3|.
TGTGCCAGATCGCGGGAAGTGGGTACGCAGTATTTT
CARSREVGTQYF
>TRBV18|many|TRBJ1-1|.
TGTGCCAGCTCAGGGGGACCCACAGGGAGGGCGAACACTGAAGCTTTCTTT
CASSGGPTGRANTEAFF
>TRBV2|many|TRBJ1-2|.
TGTGCCAGCAGTGAAGGGGTTGAGACGGCCGCTAACTATGGCTACACCTTC
CASSEGVETAANYGYTF
>TRBV7-9|.|TRBJ1-2|.
TGTGCCAGCAGCTTATCAGGGGTAACGGCGGACTACACCTTC
CASSLSGVTADYTF
>TRBV6-1|many|TRBJ2-5|.
TGTGCCACCATGAACCTCCAAGAGACCCAGTACTTC
CATMNLQETQYF
>TRBV12-3/TRBV12-4|many|TRBJ2-3|.
TGTGCCAGCAGTCTAACTAGCTTGACAGATACGCAGTATTTT
CASSLTSLTDTQYF
>TRBV12-5|few|TRBJ2-4|.
TGTGCTAGTGGTGGAAGGGGTTTAAACATTCAGTACTTC
CASGGRGLNIQYF
>TRBV28|many|TRBJ2-4|TRBD1
TGTGCCACCACTCCCCGGGACAGGAAAAACATTCAGTACTTC
CATTPRDRKNIQYF
>TRBV7-9|many|TRBJ2-2|.
TGTGCCAGCAGCTTAGCGGAGAACACCGGGGAGCTGTTTTTT
CASSLAENTGELFF
>TRBV5-4|many|TRBJ2-1|.
TGTGCCAGCAGCTTAACAGAGGGTGAGCAGTTCTTC
CASSLTEGEQFF
>TRBV7-9|many|TRBJ1-1|TRBD1
TGTGCCAGCAGCCTAGGGGGCACAGGGGTGAACACTGAAGCTTTCTTT
CASSLGGTGVNTEAFF
>TRBV15|few|TRBJ1-1|.
TGTGCCACCAGCAGGGGGGCCATGGGTGGCACTGAAGCTTTCTTT
CATSRGAMGGTEAFF
>TRBV29-1|few|TRBJ1-5|TRBD1
TGCAGCGTCCACCTTTCGGGACAGGGGGCAGGCCAGCCCCAGCATTTT
CSVHLSGQGAGQPQHF
>TRBV6-1|many|TRBJ1-5|TRBD1
TGTGCCAGCAGACCCTCGAGGGGGCATCAGCCCCAGCATTTT
CASRPSRGHQPQHF
>TRBV7-9|many|TRBJ1-6|.
TGTGCTATAGGGTCACCCCTCCACTTT
CAIGSPLHF
>TRBV7-9|.|TRBJ2-1|TRBD1
TGTGCCAGCAGCTCCACCGGGACAGGGGTCAATGAGCAGTTCTTC
CASSSTGTGVNEQFF
>TRBV19|.|TRBJ1-5|TRBD1
TGTGCCAGTAGTGTACAGACAGGGGGTTATCAGCCCCAGCATTTT
CASSVQTGGYQPQHF
>TRBV24-1|many|TRBJ2-5|TRBD2
TGTGCCACCAGTAATCCAGCGGGACACCAAGAGACCCAGTACTTC
CATSNPAGHQETQYF
>TRBV10-3|many|TRBJ1-3|.
TGTGCCATCGGGGCAGGGTTGGACACCATATATTTT
CAIGAGLDTIYF
>TRBV18|many|TRBJ1-1|.
TGTGCCAGCTCACCACGGGGGCACTCTGAAGCTTTCTTT
CASSPRGHSEAFF
>TRBV10-3|many|TRBJ1-1|.
TGTGCCACCGATCCGGGCCGGGGCATGAACACTGAAGCTTTCTTT
CATDPGRGMNTEAFF
>TRBV20-1|many|TRBJ2-1|TRBD2
TGCAGTGCTAGTAAACTAGCGGTGGGAGAGCAGTTCTTC
CSASKLAVGEQFF